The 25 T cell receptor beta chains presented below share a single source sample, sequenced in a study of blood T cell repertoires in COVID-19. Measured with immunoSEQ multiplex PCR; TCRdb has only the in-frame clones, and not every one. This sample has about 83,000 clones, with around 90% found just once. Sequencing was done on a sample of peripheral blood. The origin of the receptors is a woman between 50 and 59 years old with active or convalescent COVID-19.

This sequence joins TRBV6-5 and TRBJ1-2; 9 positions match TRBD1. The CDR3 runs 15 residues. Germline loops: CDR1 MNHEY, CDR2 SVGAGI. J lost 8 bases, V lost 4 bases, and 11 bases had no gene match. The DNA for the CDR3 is TGTGCCAGCAGTTCCGGACAGGGGATCGGCTGGGGCTACACCTTC. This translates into CASSSGQGIGWGYTF.

CDR3 sequence reads: CASSLDRFPHQPQHF. CDR3 nucleotide sequence: TGTGCCAGCAGTTTGGACAGGTTCCCCCATCAGCCCCAGCATTTT. The chain is built from TRBV27 and TRBJ1-5, with 7 bases identical to TRBD1. Germline values: CDR1 MNHEY, CDR2 SMNVEV (reference sequence). The CDR3 covers 15 residues. The V and J ends lost 3 bases and 5 bases, in that order; junction bases with no gene match: 7.

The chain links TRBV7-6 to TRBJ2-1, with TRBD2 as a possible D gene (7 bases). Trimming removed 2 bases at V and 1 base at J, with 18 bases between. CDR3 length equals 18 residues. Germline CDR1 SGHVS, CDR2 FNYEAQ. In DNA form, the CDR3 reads TGTGCCAGCAGCTTAAGGTTTAGTGGGGGGGCTTCCTACAATGAGCAGTTCTTC. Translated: CASSLRFSGGASYNEQFF.

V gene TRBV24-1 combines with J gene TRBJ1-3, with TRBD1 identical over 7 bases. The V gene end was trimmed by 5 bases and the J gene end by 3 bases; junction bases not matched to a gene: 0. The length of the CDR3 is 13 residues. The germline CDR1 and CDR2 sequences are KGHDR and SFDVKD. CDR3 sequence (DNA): TGTGCCACCAGTGGGACAGGTGGAAACACCATATATTTT. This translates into CATSGTGGNTIYF.

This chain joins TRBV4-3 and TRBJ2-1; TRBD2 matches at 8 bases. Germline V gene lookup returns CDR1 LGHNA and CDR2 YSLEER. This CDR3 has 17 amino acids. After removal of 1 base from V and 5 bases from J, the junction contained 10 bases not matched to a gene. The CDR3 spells CASSQVSGGALNNEQFF. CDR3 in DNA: TGCGCCAGCAGCCAAGTCTCCGGGGGGGCCTTAAACAATGAGCAGTTCTTC.

The CDR3 spells CATSIWDRSNSPLHF. DNA of the CDR3: TGTGCCACCAGCATCTGGGACAGAAGTAATTCACCCCTCCACTTT. The genes are TRBV15 and TRBJ1-6; 7 bases line up with TRBD1. Germline V lookup: CDR1 LNHNV, CDR2 YYDKDF (reference sequence). The CDR3 length is 15 residues. V trimming: 4 bases; J trimming: 6 bases; junction bases outside the gene matches: 6.

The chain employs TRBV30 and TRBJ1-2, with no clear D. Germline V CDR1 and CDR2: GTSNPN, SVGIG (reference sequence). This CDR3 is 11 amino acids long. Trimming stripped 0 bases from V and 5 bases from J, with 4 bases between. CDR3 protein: CAWSVSYGYTF. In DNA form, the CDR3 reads TGTGCCTGGAGTGTGTCGTATGGCTACACCTTC.

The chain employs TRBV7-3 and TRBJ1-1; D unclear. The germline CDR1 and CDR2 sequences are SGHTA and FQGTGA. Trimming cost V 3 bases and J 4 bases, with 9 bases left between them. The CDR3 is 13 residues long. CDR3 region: CASSFDIATEAFF. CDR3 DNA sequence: TGTGCCAGCAGCTTTGACATCGCCACTGAAGCTTTCTTT.

The CDR3 coding sequence is TGTGCCAGCAGCAAAGCGGGGGGATTGACGATCAGCTCTGGGGCCAACGTCCTGACTTTC. It encodes CASSKAGGLTISSGANVLTF. V usage is TRBV21-1 and J usage is TRBJ2-6; TRBD2 is taken as the D call from the table, unchecked against the DNA. TRBV21-1 is noted as a pseudogene. There are 20 residues in the CDR3.

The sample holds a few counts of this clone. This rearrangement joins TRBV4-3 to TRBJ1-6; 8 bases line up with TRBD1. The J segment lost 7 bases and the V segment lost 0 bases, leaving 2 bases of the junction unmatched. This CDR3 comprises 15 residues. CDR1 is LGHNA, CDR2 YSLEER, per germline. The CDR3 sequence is CASSQDQGANSPLHF. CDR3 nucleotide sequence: TGCGCCAGCAGCCAAGATCAGGGGGCGAATTCACCCCTCCACTTT.

DNA of the CDR3: TGCGCCAGCAGCATGGACAGTTTTAACTATGGCTACACCTTC. Protein sequence: CASSMDSFNYGYTF. The genes are TRBV5-1 and TRBJ1-2; the D gene is possibly TRBD1 (6 bases). Trimming left V 4 bases short and J 1 base short, with 11 bases between. The CDR3 contains 14 residues. The germline CDR1 and CDR2 sequences are SGHRS and YFSETQ.

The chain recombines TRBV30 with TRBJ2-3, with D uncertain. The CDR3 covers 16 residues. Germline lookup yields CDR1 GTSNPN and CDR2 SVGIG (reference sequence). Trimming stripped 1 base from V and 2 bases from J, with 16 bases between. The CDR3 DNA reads TGTGCCTGGAGTGGTTCTATCAGTGGGCACACAGATACGCAGTATTTT. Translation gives CAWSGSISGHTDTQYF.

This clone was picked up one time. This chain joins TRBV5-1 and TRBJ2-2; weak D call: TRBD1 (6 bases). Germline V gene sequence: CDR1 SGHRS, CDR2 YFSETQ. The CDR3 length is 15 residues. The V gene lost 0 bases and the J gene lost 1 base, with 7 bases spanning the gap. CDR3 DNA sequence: TGCGCCAGCAGCTTGGGACAGGTGAACACCGGGGAGCTGTTTTTT. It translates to CASSLGQVNTGELFF.

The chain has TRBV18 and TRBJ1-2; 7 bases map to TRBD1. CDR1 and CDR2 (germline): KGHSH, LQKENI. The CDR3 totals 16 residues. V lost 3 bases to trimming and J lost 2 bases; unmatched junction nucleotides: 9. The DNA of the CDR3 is TGTGCCAGCTCACCCATGGACAGGCGCCGAAACTATGGCTACACCTTC. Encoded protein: CASSPMDRRRNYGYTF. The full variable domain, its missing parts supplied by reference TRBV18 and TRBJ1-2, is NAGVMQNPRHLVRRRGQEARLRCSPMKGHSHVYWYRQLPEEGLKFMVYLQKENIIDESGMPKERFSAEFPKEGPSILRIQQVVRGDSAAYFCASSPMDRRRNYGYTFGSGTRLTVV.

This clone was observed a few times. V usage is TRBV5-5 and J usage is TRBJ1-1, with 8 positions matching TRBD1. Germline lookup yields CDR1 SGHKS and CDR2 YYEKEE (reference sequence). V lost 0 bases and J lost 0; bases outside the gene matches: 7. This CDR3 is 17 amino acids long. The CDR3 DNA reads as TGTGCCAGCAGCTTGGACAGGGGGTCCTTCGTGAACACTGAAGCTTTCTTT. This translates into CASSLDRGSFVNTEAFF.

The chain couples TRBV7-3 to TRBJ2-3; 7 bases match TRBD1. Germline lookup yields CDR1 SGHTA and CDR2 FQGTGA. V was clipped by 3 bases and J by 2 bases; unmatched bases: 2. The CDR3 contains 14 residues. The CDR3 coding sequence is TGTGCCAGCAGCTTGGGGACAGACACAGATACGCAGTATTTT. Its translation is CASSLGTDTDTQYF.

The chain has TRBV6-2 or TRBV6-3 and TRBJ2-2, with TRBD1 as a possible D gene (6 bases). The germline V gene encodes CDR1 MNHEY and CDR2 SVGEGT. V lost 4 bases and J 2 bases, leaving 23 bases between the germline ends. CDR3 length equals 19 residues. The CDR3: CASSLYAGASTENTGELFF. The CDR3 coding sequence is TGTGCCAGCAGTTTATATGCAGGGGCCTCAACAGAAAACACCGGGGAGCTGTTTTTT.

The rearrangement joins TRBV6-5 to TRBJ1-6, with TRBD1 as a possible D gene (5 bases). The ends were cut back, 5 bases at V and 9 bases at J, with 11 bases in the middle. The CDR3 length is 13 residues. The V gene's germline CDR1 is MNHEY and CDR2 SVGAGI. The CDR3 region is CASSPTGFSPLHF. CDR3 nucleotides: TGTGCCAGCAGTCCCACAGGCTTTTCACCCCTCCACTTT.

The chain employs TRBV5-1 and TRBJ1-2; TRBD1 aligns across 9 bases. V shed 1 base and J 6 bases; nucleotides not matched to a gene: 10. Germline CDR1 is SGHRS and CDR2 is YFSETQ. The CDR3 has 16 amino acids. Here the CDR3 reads CASSLWRDRDIDGYTF. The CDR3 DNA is TGCGCCAGCAGCTTGTGGAGGGACAGGGATATCGATGGCTACACCTTC.

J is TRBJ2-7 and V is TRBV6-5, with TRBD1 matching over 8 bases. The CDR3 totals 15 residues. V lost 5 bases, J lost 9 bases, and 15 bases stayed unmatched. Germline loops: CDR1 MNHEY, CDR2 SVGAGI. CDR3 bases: TGTGCCAGCAGTCCCCGGACAGGGAATGCCCCAACGCAGTACTTC. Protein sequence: CASSPRTGNAPTQYF.

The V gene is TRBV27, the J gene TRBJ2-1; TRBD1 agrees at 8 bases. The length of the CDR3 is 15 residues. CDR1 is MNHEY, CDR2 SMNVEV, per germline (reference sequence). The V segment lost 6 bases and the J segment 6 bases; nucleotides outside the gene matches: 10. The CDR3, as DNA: TGTGCCAGCAGGTTCTGGCAGGGGGCTTCCAATGAGCAGTTCTTC. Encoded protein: CASRFWQGASNEQFF.

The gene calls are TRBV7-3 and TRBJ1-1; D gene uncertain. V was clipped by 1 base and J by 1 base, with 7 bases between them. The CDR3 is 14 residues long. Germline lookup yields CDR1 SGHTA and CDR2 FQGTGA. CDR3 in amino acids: CASSLRAGNTEAFF. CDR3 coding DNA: TGTGCCAGCAGCTTAAGGGCAGGGAACACTGAAGCTTTCTTT. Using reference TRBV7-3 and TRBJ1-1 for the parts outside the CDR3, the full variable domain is GAGVSQTPSNKVTEKGKYVELRCDPISGHTALYWYRQSLGQGPEFLIYFQGTGAADDSGLPNDRFFAVRPEGSVSTLKIQRTERGDSAVYLCASSLRAGNTEAFFGQGTRLTVV.

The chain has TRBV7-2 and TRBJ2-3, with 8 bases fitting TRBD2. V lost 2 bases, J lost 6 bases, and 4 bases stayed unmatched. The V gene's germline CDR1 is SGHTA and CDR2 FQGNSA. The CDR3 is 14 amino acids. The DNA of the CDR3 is TGTGCCAGCAGCTTACGGGGGGGGCGGGATACGCAGTATTTT. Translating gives CASSLRGGRDTQYF.

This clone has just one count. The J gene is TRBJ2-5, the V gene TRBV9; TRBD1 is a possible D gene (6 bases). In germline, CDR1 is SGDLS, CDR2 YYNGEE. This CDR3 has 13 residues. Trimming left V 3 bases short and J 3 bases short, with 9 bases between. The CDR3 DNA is TGTGCCAGCAGCGCGACAGGTGAAGAGACCCAGTACTTC. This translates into CASSATGEETQYF.

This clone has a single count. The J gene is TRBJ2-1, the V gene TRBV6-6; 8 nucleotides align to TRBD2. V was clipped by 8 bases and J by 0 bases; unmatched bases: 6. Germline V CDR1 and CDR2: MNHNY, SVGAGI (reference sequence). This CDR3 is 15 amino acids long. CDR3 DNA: TGTGCCAGCTCAGAGCGGGGGACCTCCTACAATGAGCAGTTCTTC. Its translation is CASSERGTSYNEQFF.